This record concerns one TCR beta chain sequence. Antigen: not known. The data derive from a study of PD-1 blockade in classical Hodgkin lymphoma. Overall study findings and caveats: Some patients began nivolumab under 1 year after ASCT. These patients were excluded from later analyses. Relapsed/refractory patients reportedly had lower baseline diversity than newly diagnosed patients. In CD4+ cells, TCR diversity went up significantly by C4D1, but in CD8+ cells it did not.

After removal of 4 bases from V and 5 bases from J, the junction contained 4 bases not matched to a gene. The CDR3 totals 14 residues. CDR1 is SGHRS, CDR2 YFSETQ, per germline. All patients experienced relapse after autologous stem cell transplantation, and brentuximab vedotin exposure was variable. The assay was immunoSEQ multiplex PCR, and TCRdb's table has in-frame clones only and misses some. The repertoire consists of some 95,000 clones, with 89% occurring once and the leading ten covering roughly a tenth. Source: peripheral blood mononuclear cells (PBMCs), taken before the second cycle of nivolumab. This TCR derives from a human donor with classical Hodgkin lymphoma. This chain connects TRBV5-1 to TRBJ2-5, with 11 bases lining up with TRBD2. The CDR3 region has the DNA TGCGCCAGCAGCGCGACTAGCGGGGTTGAGACCCAGTACTTC. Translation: CASSATSGVETQYF.